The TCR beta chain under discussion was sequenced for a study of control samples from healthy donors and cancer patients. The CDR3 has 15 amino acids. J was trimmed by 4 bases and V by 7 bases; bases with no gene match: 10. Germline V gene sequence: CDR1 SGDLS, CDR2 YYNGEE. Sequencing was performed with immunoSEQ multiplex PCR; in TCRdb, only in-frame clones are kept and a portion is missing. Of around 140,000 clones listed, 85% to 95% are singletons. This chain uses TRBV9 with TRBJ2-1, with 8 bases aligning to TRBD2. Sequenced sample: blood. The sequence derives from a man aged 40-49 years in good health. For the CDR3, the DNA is TGTGCCAGCCCCGGGAGGGGCGGGGGTTACAATGAGCAGTTCTTC. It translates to CASPGRGGGYNEQFF.